One sample yielded the 28 T cell receptor beta chains listed below, sequenced in a study of T cell changes during pregnancy in multiple sclerosis. This table comes from immunoSEQ multiplex PCR, and its TCRdb copy is limited to in-frame clones, with some not included. Here the sample spans approximately 71,000 clones, 80% to 95% being singletons. The starting material was peripheral blood, obtained in the second trimester of pregnancy. The receptors shown here come from a female donor with multiple sclerosis, enrolled in a pregnancy study.

This chain joins TRBV5-1 and TRBJ2-2; D is unclear. The CDR3 has 15 residues. The germline V gene has CDR1 SGHRS and CDR2 YFSETQ. The germline V and J ends were trimmed by 0 bases and 4 bases, with 10 bases remaining between them. The CDR3 DNA follows: TGCGCCAGCAGCTTGGCGCCCGAGATCACCGGGGAGCTGTTTTTT. It codes for CASSLAPEITGELFF.

V usage is TRBV5-5 and J usage is TRBJ2-7, with D possibly TRBD1 on 6 matching bases. Germline CDR1 and CDR2: SGHKS and YYEKEE (reference sequence). This CDR3 contains 12 residues. Trimming stripped 4 bases from V and 6 bases from J, with 11 bases between. The CDR3 sequence: CASSERTVEQYF. The CDR3 DNA reads TGTGCCAGCAGCGAACGGACAGTCGAGCAGTACTTC. Full variable domain (outside the CDR3, taken from reference TRBV5-5 and TRBJ2-7): DAGVTQSPTHLIKTRGQQVTLRCSPISGHKSVSWYQQVLGQGPQFIFQYYEKEERGRGNFPDRFSARQFPNYSSELNVNALLLGDSALYLCASSERTVEQYFGPGTRLTVT.

The rearrangement links TRBV6-1 to TRBJ1-2; 9 nucleotides align to TRBD1. V trimming: 5 bases; J trimming: 6 bases; junction bases outside the gene matches: 7. Germline V gene sequence: CDR1 MNHNS, CDR2 SASEGT. The CDR3 extends over 14 amino acids. The CDR3 region is CASSTPGQGHGYTF. CDR3 in DNA: TGTGCCAGCAGTACCCCGGGACAGGGTCATGGCTACACCTTC.

The chain couples TRBV19 to TRBJ2-2; 7 nucleotides match TRBD1. The length of the CDR3 is 16 residues. The germline V gene encodes CDR1 LNHDA and CDR2 SQIVND (reference sequence). The trim removed 5 bases at V and 5 bases at J, leaving 11 bases unmatched. The chain's CDR3 is CASSLPQGPKTGELFF. CDR3 in DNA: TGTGCCAGTAGTCTCCCACAGGGGCCAAAGACCGGGGAGCTGTTTTTT.

This rearrangement joins TRBV11-2 to TRBJ1-6, with D hard to call. Trimming took 4 bases from V and 9 from J, leaving 19 bases between them. Germline loops: CDR1 SGHAT, CDR2 FQNNGV. This CDR3 has 16 residues. The CDR3 coding sequence is TGTGCCAGCAGCTCACAACCACCAAGATCGGGTTCACCCCTCCACTTT. Its translation: CASSSQPPRSGSPLHF.

The chain recombines TRBV19 with TRBJ1-5; TRBD1 matches at 7 bases. Germline trimming cut 6 bases from V and 5 bases from J; bases unmatched to any gene: 13. Germline V CDR1 and CDR2: LNHDA, SQIVND (reference sequence). This CDR3 has 16 amino acids. The CDR3, as DNA: TGTGCCAGTAGGGGAGGACAGGTCCTCTCGCATCAGCCCCAGCATTTT. Protein product: CASRGGQVLSHQPQHF. The variable domain in full, with the rest retrieved from reference TRBV19 and TRBJ1-5, is DGGITQSPKYLFRKEGQNVTLSCEQNLNHDAMYWYRQDPGQGLRLIYYSQIVNDFQKGDIAEGYSVSREKKESFPLTVTSAQKNPTAFYLCASRGGQVLSHQPQHFGDGTRLSIL.

This chain uses TRBV2 with TRBJ1-5; D is ambiguous. Germline CDR1 reads SNHLY; CDR2 reads FYNNEI. The CDR3 spans 14 residues. The V and J ends lost 1 base and 0 bases respectively, with 4 bases between them. CDR3 coding DNA: TGTGCCAGCAGTGAAGTGTATAGCAATCAGCCCCAGCATTTT. It specifies CASSEVYSNQPQHF.

This chain connects TRBV9 to TRBJ2-7, with 8 bases matching TRBD2. The CDR3 consists of 15 residues. Unmatched junction bases numbered 8, after V lost 4 bases and J lost 2 bases. CDR1 and CDR2 (germline): SGDLS, YYNGEE. The CDR3 sequence: CASSPLAGGAYEQYF. In nucleotides, the CDR3 is TGTGCCAGCAGCCCTCTCGCGGGAGGCGCCTACGAGCAGTACTTC.

The chain combines TRBV7-6 with TRBJ1-2; 11 nucleotides match TRBD1. Germline CDR1 reads SGHVS; CDR2 reads FNYEAQ. With 3 bases clipped from V and 4 bases from J, the junction kept 16 bases outside the gene matches. This CDR3 has 19 residues. The CDR3 DNA sequence: TGTGCCAGCAGCTTCGATGAACTGCTTCAGGGACAGGGGGGCTATGGCTACACCTTC. This translates into CASSFDELLQGQGGYGYTF.

The V and J genes are TRBV6-1 and TRBJ2-5, with D possibly TRBD2 on 6 matching bases. The J call is in doubt because the DNA end fits TRBJ2-7 better. Germline V lookup: CDR1 MNHNS, CDR2 SASEGT. This CDR3 comprises 13 residues. The CDR3 coding sequence is TGTGCCAGCAGGGGGGACTGGATCTACGAGCAGTACTTC. It specifies CASRGDWIYEQYF.

This chain links TRBV2 with TRBJ1-4; a weak D match, TRBD1 (5 bases). Germline V gene lookup returns CDR1 SNHLY and CDR2 FYNNEI. V dropped 7 bases and J dropped 7 bases, with 16 bases sitting between them. The CDR3 spans 14 residues. The CDR3 sequence: CASNRQLSGEKLFF. The CDR3 nucleotides read TGTGCCAGCAATCGACAGCTTAGTGGTGAAAAACTGTTTTTT.

The chain has TRBV7-9 and TRBJ2-2, with unresolved D. Trimming left V 3 bases short and J 3 bases short, with 8 bases between. CDR1 SEHNR and CDR2 FQNEAQ come from the germline V gene (reference sequence). This CDR3 region has 14 residues. For the CDR3, the DNA is TGTGCCAGCAGCTTGAACGAGTACACCGGGGAGCTGTTTTTT. Its protein product is CASSLNEYTGELFF.

The chain couples TRBV4-2 to TRBJ1-2; D is possibly TRBD1 (6 bases). CDR1 and CDR2 from the germline V gene are LGHNA and YNFKEQ. The CDR3 totals 14 residues. Trimming stripped 0 bases from V and 5 bases from J, with 10 bases between. The CDR3 nucleotides read TGTGCCAGCAGCCAAGACGCCCAGGGGTATGGCTACACCTTC. This gives the protein CASSQDAQGYGYTF.

V is TRBV15 and J is TRBJ2-7; 15 bases align to TRBD2. Per germline, CDR1 LNHNV and CDR2 YYDKDF (reference sequence). J gave up 2 bases and V 0 bases, and 8 bases lay outside the gene matches. This CDR3 contains 19 residues. The DNA for the CDR3 is TGTGCCACCAGCAGAGATCGAAGGACTAGCGGGAGGGTAACCTACGAGCAGTACTTC. Translated, it gives CATSRDRRTSGRVTYEQYF.

The V gene is TRBV6-5, the J gene TRBJ2-7; 11 bases are shared with TRBD1. Germline V gene data show CDR1 as MNHEY and CDR2 as SVGAGI. This CDR3 has 14 amino acids. The V segment lost 6 bases and the J segment 2 bases; nucleotides outside the gene matches: 3. This CDR3 reads CASRRGQGAYEQYF. CDR3 DNA sequence: TGTGCCAGCAGACGGGGACAGGGGGCCTACGAGCAGTACTTC.

The CDR3 loop reads CASSPLNAGLDTGELFF. As DNA, the CDR3 is TGTGCCAGCTCACCCCTAAACGCGGGATTGGATACCGGGGAGCTGTTTTTT. This chain connects TRBV18 to TRBJ2-2; D may be TRBD2 (6 bases). V was cut by 3 bases and J by 5 bases, with 19 bases left in between. The CDR3 length is 17 residues. Germline V gene lookup returns CDR1 KGHSH and CDR2 LQKENI.

The genes are TRBV30 and TRBJ2-7; maybe TRBD1 (6 bases). The length of the CDR3 is 13 residues. In germline, CDR1 is GTSNPN, CDR2 SVGIG (reference sequence). V was cut by 1 base and J by 6 bases, with 13 bases left in between. Here the CDR3 DNA reads TGTGCCTGGAGTGCAGGGGTTACTTCCGAGCAGTACTTC. Its protein product is CAWSAGVTSEQYF.

This chain uses TRBV19 with TRBJ1-4; D remains unclear. Trimming shortened V by 5 bases and J by 4 bases, and 14 bases separated the two germline ends. This CDR3 is 15 amino acids long. The germline V gene has CDR1 LNHDA and CDR2 SQIVND (reference sequence). The DNA of the CDR3 is TGTGCCAGTAGTCGCAGACGGGGAGGTAATGAAAAACTGTTTTTT. Protein product: CASSRRRGGNEKLFF.

The CDR3 protein is CASSLLGLVQETQYF. The DNA of the CDR3 is TGTGCCAGCTCACTACTGGGGCTGGTTCAAGAGACCCAGTACTTC. The chain carries TRBV18 and TRBJ2-5; a possible D gene is TRBD1 (5 bases). V was trimmed by 4 bases and J by 2 bases, leaving 14 bases between them. The length of the CDR3 is 15 residues. Looked up from germline, CDR1 is KGHSH and CDR2 is LQKENI.

This clone was seen only once. The chain is built from TRBV6-1 and TRBJ2-1, with TRBD2 matching 8 bases. Germline CDR1 MNHNS, CDR2 SASEGT. This CDR3 has 14 amino acids. V dropped 8 bases and J dropped 9; count of bases not matched to a gene: 12. The CDR3 spells CASYGTSHWGEQFF. The CDR3 DNA is TGTGCCAGCTACGGGACTAGTCATTGGGGTGAGCAGTTCTTC.

This clone was seen a few times. The CDR3 loop is CASSPSDRDVGGGYTF. The CDR3 coding sequence is TGTGCCAGCAGTCCGAGTGACAGGGACGTGGGCGGTGGCTACACCTTC. The chain uses TRBV28 and TRBJ1-2, with 7 bases identical to TRBD1. Germline CDR1 is MDHEN and CDR2 is SYDVKM. The CDR3 consists of 16 residues. V shed 5 bases, J shed 7 bases, and the junction held 16 bases outside the gene matches.

The genes are TRBV7-3 and TRBJ1-1, with D unclear. There are 15 residues in the CDR3. Germline V gene data show CDR1 as SGHTA and CDR2 as FQGTGA. The V end was cut by 2 bases, the J end by 4 bases, with 14 bases between. CDR3 DNA sequence: TGTGCCAGCAGCTTACAAGGAGGAGTCGGCACTGAAGCTTTCTTT. This sequence encodes CASSLQGGVGTEAFF.

The rearrangement uses TRBV4-1 and TRBJ2-7; D gene uncertain. V lost 0 bases and J 4 bases, leaving 10 bases between the germline ends. The CDR3 is 14 amino acids. Germline CDR1 MGHRA, CDR2 YSYEKL. This CDR3 reads CASSQEGRKYEQYF. DNA of the CDR3: TGCGCCAGCAGCCAAGAAGGCAGGAAGTACGAGCAGTACTTC.

The gene calls are TRBV28 and TRBJ2-2, with 9 positions matching TRBD1. The germline CDR1 and CDR2 sequences are MDHEN and SYDVKM. J lost 7 bases, V lost 6 bases, and 6 bases had no gene match. The CDR3 totals 14 residues. The CDR3 nucleotides are TGTGCCAGCAGAAGACAGGGGGGTAGCGGGGAGCTGTTTTTT. Its translation is CASRRQGGSGELFF.

The V gene is TRBV7-2, the J gene TRBJ2-7; no definite D call. Per germline, CDR1 SGHTA and CDR2 FQGNSA. CDR3 size: 15 residues. The V end lost 0 bases, the J end lost 4 bases, and 13 bases lay between the germline ends. The CDR3 is CASSLAETPSYEQYF. CDR3 bases: TGTGCCAGCAGCTTAGCTGAGACACCCTCTTACGAGCAGTACTTC.

This chain links TRBV7-2 with TRBJ2-7; 7 positions match TRBD1. CDR3 size: 14 residues. V dropped 7 bases and J dropped 0; count of bases not matched to a gene: 6. In germline, CDR1 is SGHTA, CDR2 FQGNSA. The CDR3 here is CASTRTGSSYEQYF. Written as DNA, the CDR3 is TGTGCCAGCACCCGGACAGGAAGCTCCTACGAGCAGTACTTC. The variable domain in full, with the rest retrieved from reference TRBV7-2 and TRBJ2-7, is GAGVSQSPSNKVTEKGKDVELRCDPISGHTALYWYRQSLGQGLEFLIYFQGNSAPDKSGLPSDRFSAERTGGSVSTLTIQRTQQEDSAVYLCASTRTGSSYEQYFGPGTRLTVT.

V and J are TRBV29-1 and TRBJ2-5; weak D call: TRBD2 (7 bases). The germline V and J ends were trimmed by 7 bases and 6 bases, with 18 bases remaining between them. The CDR3 is 13 amino acids. The germline CDR1 and CDR2 sequences are SQVTM and ANQGSEA. The CDR3 bases are TGCAGCGCCAAGGGGGGGGCAGGAAAGACCCAGTACTTC. This encodes CSAKGGAGKTQYF.

The V and J genes are TRBV7-9 and TRBJ2-2; D is uncertain. Germline V gives CDR1 SEHNR, CDR2 FQNEAQ (reference sequence). This CDR3 is built from 14 residues. V was clipped by 1 base and J by 5 bases, with 8 bases between them. Here the CDR3 DNA reads TGTGCCAGCAGCTTAGGAAGCTCTACCGGGGAGCTGTTTTTT. This sequence encodes CASSLGSSTGELFF. Combining the CDR3 with reference TRBV7-9 and TRBJ2-2 gives the whole variable domain DTGVSQNPRHKITKRGQNVTFRCDPISEHNRLYWYRQTLGQGPEFLTYFQNEAQLEKSRLLSDRFSAERPKGSFSTLEIQRTEQGDSAMYLCASSLGSSTGELFFGEGSRLTVL.